One and the same sample provided the 29 T cell receptor beta chains below, sequenced in a study of blood T cell repertoires in COVID-19. Produced via immunoSEQ multiplex PCR; TCRdb's table is partial and in-frame only. The sample holds fewer than 200,000 clones, around 85% seen once. The sample was peripheral blood. These receptor sequences come from a man aged 45-65 years with active or convalescent COVID-19.

This sequence joins TRBV10-3 and TRBJ2-1; maybe TRBD1 (6 bases). CDR3 length equals 16 residues. V shed 7 bases and J shed 8 bases, with 24 bases lying between them. Germline CDR1 reads ENHRY; CDR2 reads SYGVKD. The CDR3 DNA follows: TGTGCCATCACTGGGGGTAAAGAACAGGGAATAGATGAGCAGTTCTTC. It codes for CAITGGKEQGIDEQFF.

This clone was detected only a few times. The V and J genes are TRBV7-9 and TRBJ2-2; 10 bases align to TRBD1. Germline trimming cut 7 bases from V and 1 base from J; bases unmatched to any gene: 6. The CDR3 runs to 16 residues. Germline-derived CDR1 and CDR2 are SEHNR and FQNEAQ (reference sequence). DNA for the CDR3: TGTGCCAGCATGGGACAGGGGTTTGTGAACACCGGGGAGCTGTTTTTT. This encodes CASMGQGFVNTGELFF.

CDR3 loop: CASSQKGVEDTQYF. CDR3 nucleotides: TGTGCCAGCAGCCAAAAGGGGGTGGAAGATACGCAGTATTTT. The J gene is TRBJ2-3, the V gene TRBV3-1 (or the pseudogene TRBV3-2); weak D call: TRBD1 (6 bases). CDR3 length equals 14 residues. V lost 2 bases and J lost 5, with 11 bases in between. Per germline, CDR1 LGHDT and CDR2 YNNKEL (reference sequence).

The V and J genes are TRBV18 and TRBJ1-4, with D possibly being TRBD1 (6 bases). V gave up 0 bases and J gave up 7 bases, with 12 bases separating them. CDR1 is KGHSH and CDR2 is LQKENI in the germline V gene. The CDR3 is 15 residues long. The CDR3 bases are TGTGCCAGCTCACCACCTACAGGGTTGGGTGAAAAACTGTTTTTT. Translation: CASSPPTGLGEKLFF.

The chain is built from TRBV19 and TRBJ1-3; D may be TRBD1 (6 bases). Germline V gene data show CDR1 as LNHDA and CDR2 as SQIVND (reference sequence). The CDR3 totals 14 residues. Between the trimmed V and J ends, which lost 10 bases and 0 bases, there was a span of 13 bases. The CDR3 nucleotides are TGTGCCACCCGGACAGTCGCCTCTGGAAACACCATATATTTT. Its translation is CATRTVASGNTIYF.

CDR3 nucleotides: TGCGCCAGCAGCCCTCCGGGACAGACCTATGGCTACACCTTC. Encoded protein: CASSPPGQTYGYTF. The chain is built from TRBV4-1 and TRBJ1-2, with TRBD1 matching 7 bases. The trim removed 4 bases at V and 4 bases at J, leaving 6 bases unmatched. From germline, CDR1 is MGHRA and CDR2 YSYEKL. The CDR3 has 14 residues.

This clone has a single count. This rearrangement joins TRBV29-1 to TRBJ1-1; the D gene is possibly TRBD1 (5 bases). This CDR3 has 13 amino acids. Looked up from germline, CDR1 is SQVTM and CDR2 is ANQGSEA. V lost 4 bases, J lost 1 base, and 10 bases lay in between. CDR3 in DNA: TGCAGCGTTGCGCCGACAGCGAACACTGAAGCTTTCTTT. Protein: CSVAPTANTEAFF.

This clone came up a few times. The chain couples TRBV7-9 to TRBJ1-4; D possibly corresponds to TRBD1 (5 bases). The V gene's germline CDR1 is SEHNR and CDR2 FQNEAQ (reference sequence). The CDR3 is 14 amino acids. V was clipped by 4 bases and J by 4 bases, with 10 bases between them. The CDR3 DNA follows: TGTGCCAGCAGCTCCAGGGCCTTTAATGAAAAACTGTTTTTT. Amino acid sequence: CASSSRAFNEKLFF.

V usage is TRBV30 and J usage is TRBJ2-5; 7 nucleotides match TRBD1. Germline-derived CDR1 and CDR2 are GTSNPN and SVGIG (reference sequence). Trimming at V came to 1 base and at J to 5 bases, leaving 19 bases not matched to a gene. The CDR3 totals 18 residues. In DNA form, the CDR3 reads TGTGCCTGGAGTGGGAACAGGGGCTCAAGAGCGATAGGGGAGACCCAGTACTTC. It translates to CAWSGNRGSRAIGETQYF.

The chain has TRBV10-3 and TRBJ1-1, with D perhaps matching TRBD1 (6 bases). Trimming removed 6 bases from V and 1 base from J, with 12 bases in between. The CDR3 length is 14 residues. Germline lookup yields CDR1 ENHRY and CDR2 SYGVKD. This CDR3 reads CAISSDRTNTEAFF. Here the CDR3 DNA reads TGTGCCATCAGCTCCGACAGGACGAACACTGAAGCTTTCTTT.

The sample holds one count of this clone. This chain connects TRBV10-3 to TRBJ2-3; TRBD1 matches at 8 bases. Germline values: CDR1 ENHRY, CDR2 SYGVKD. The CDR3 is 12 residues long. V lost 11 bases to trimming and J lost 6 bases; unmatched junction nucleotides: 7. The CDR3 loop is CAACQGADTQYF. CDR3 coding DNA: TGTGCCGCTTGTCAGGGGGCCGATACGCAGTATTTT.

CDR3 amino acids: CASSDPRATNEKLFF. Here the CDR3 DNA reads TGTGCCAGCAGTGACCCCCGGGCAACTAATGAAAAACTGTTTTTT. The J gene is TRBJ1-4, the V gene TRBV6-1; no definite D call. The CDR3 covers 15 residues. The V and J ends lost 3 bases and 0 bases respectively, with 8 bases between them. CDR1 and CDR2 from the germline V gene are MNHNS and SASEGT.

The CDR3 nucleotides are TGTGCCAGCACCCAATTCAGGGGTTCACCCCTCCACTTT. Translation: CASTQFRGSPLHF. V and J are TRBV27 and TRBJ1-6; perhaps TRBD1 as D (6 bases). The CDR3 spans 13 residues. V was cut by 7 bases and J by 9 bases, with 13 bases left in between. CDR1 and CDR2 (germline): MNHEY, SMNVEV (reference sequence).

V usage is TRBV29-1 and J usage is TRBJ2-6; 8 bases line up with TRBD1. Trimming took 7 bases from V and 2 from J; bases not matched to a gene: 7. There are 15 residues in the CDR3. Germline V gene lookup returns CDR1 SQVTM and CDR2 ANQGSEA. CDR3 sequence (DNA): TGCAGCGCTGCCGCAGGGGGCGCTGGGGCCAACGTCCTGACTTTC. Protein sequence: CSAAAGGAGANVLTF.

V usage is TRBV29-1 and J usage is TRBJ1-5, with TRBD1 matching over 7 bases. J lost 2 bases, V lost 7 bases, and 2 bases had no gene match. Germline CDR1 reads SQVTM; CDR2 reads ANQGSEA. CDR3 length: 12 residues. For the CDR3, the DNA is TGCAGCGCAGGACAGGGCAATCAGCCCCAGCATTTT. Translating it yields CSAGQGNQPQHF.

The CDR3 spells CASSIARTGSKARSYNSPLHF. The CDR3 coding sequence is TGTGCCAGTAGTATAGCCAGGACAGGCTCGAAGGCCCGCTCCTATAATTCACCCCTCCACTTT. V is TRBV19 and J is TRBJ1-6; TRBD1 aligns across 7 bases. Germline V CDR1 and CDR2: LNHDA, SQIVND (reference sequence). The J segment lost 0 bases and the V segment lost 1 base, leaving 15 bases of the junction unmatched. This CDR3 region has 21 residues.

The genes are TRBV29-1 and TRBJ1-1, with D hard to call. The CDR3 has 12 amino acids. V lost 6 bases, J lost 5 bases, and 13 bases lay in between. Germline V gives CDR1 SQVTM, CDR2 ANQGSEA. CDR3 in amino acids: CSVGRLGTEAFF. Here the CDR3 DNA reads TGCAGCGTGGGGAGGCTGGGGACTGAAGCTTTCTTT. Full variable domain (rest looked up from reference TRBV29-1 and TRBJ1-1): SAVISQKPSRDICQRGTSLTIQCQVDSQVTMMFWYRQQPGQSLTLIATANQGSEATYESGFVIDKFPISRPNLTFSTLTVSNMSPEDSSIYLCSVGRLGTEAFFGQGTRLTVV.

The chain employs TRBV5-1 and TRBJ2-7; 8 nucleotides line up with TRBD1. From germline, CDR1 is SGHRS and CDR2 YFSETQ. V dropped 5 bases and J dropped 6; count of bases not matched to a gene: 4. The CDR3 runs 12 residues. The CDR3: CASRMTGAEQYF. As DNA, the CDR3 is TGCGCCAGCAGAATGACAGGGGCCGAGCAGTACTTC.

This clone was observed once. The V call is TRBV19, the J call TRBJ1-2; 8 positions match TRBD1. V shed 4 bases, J shed 3 bases, and the junction held 10 bases outside the gene matches. This CDR3 region has 16 residues. Germline-derived CDR1 and CDR2 are LNHDA and SQIVND (reference sequence). The CDR3 region is CASSTRQGLGDYGYTF. The CDR3 nucleotides read TGTGCCAGTAGTACCAGACAGGGGCTTGGAGACTATGGCTACACCTTC.

As concerns this clone: Since a much larger clone is just one base distant, this may be a read error. This same CDR3 is encoded by further DNA sequences in the sample. The chain recombines TRBV7-3 with TRBJ1-1, with D maybe TRBD1 (6 bases). Looked up from germline, CDR1 is SGHTA and CDR2 is FQGTGA. The CDR3 length is 13 residues. The V end lost 4 bases, the J end lost 1 base, and 7 bases lay between the germline ends. The CDR3, as DNA: TGTGCCAGCAGCTCGACAGGGAACACTGAAGCTTTCTTT. Encoded protein: CASSSTGNTEAFF.

The chain has TRBV21-1 and TRBJ2-6; whether TRBD1, the table's D call, matches the DNA was not checked. TRBV21-1 is marked as a pseudogene. The CDR3 extends over 18 amino acids. The CDR3, as DNA: TGTGCCAGCAGCAAAAGCCGATCAGGACACTCTGGGGCCAACGTCCTGACTTTC. Protein sequence: CASSKSRSGHSGANVLTF.

This chain links TRBV28 with TRBJ2-1, with 7 bases lining up with TRBD2. V shed 5 bases, J shed 8 bases, and the junction held 15 bases outside the gene matches. CDR3 size: 16 residues. The germline CDR1 and CDR2 sequences are MDHEN and SYDVKM. In DNA form, the CDR3 reads TGTGCCAGCAGTCCCCGAGGGGAGCGGGGTGGAGATGAGCAGTTCTTC. Its protein product is CASSPRGERGGDEQFF.

The chain recombines TRBV7-6 with TRBJ2-3; TRBD2 matches 9 bases. CDR1 and CDR2 (germline): SGHVS, FNYEAQ. J was trimmed by 8 bases and V by 1 base; bases with no gene match: 7. The CDR3 runs to 15 residues. CDR3 loop: CASSLELAGAPTQYF. The CDR3 bases are TGTGCCAGCAGCTTAGAGTTAGCGGGAGCCCCTACGCAGTATTTT.

This CDR3 reads CAWSFRDRVNQPQHF. The CDR3 DNA follows: TGTGCCTGGAGTTTTCGGGACAGGGTCAATCAGCCCCAGCATTTT. This chain uses TRBV30 with TRBJ1-5; the match to TRBD1 covers 9 bases. The CDR3 has 15 amino acids. Germline CDR1 GTSNPN, CDR2 SVGIG (reference sequence). Trimming removed 2 bases from V and 3 bases from J; junction bases left unmatched: 5.

The chain is built from TRBV6-5 and TRBJ1-1, with D tentatively TRBD1 (5 bases). This CDR3 is 14 amino acids long. Germline V gene sequence: CDR1 MNHEY, CDR2 SVGAGI. Trimming left V 6 bases short and J 2 bases short, with 13 bases between. CDR3 amino acids: CASRLYGANTEAFF. Written as DNA, the CDR3 is TGTGCCAGCAGATTGTATGGGGCTAACACTGAAGCTTTCTTT.

V is TRBV4-1 and J is TRBJ2-4, with TRBD1 identical over 9 bases. J lost 6 bases, V lost 3 bases, and 6 bases had no gene match. This CDR3 comprises 15 residues. Germline assignment: CDR1 MGHRA and CDR2 YSYEKL. Written as DNA, the CDR3 is TGCGCCAGCAGCCAGGGGACAGGGACGGGAAACATTCAGTACTTC. Translated, it gives CASSQGTGTGNIQYF.

The V gene is TRBV19, the J gene TRBJ2-7; TRBD1 matches 10 bases. CDR1 and CDR2 (germline): LNHDA, SQIVND (reference sequence). V shed 5 bases and J 7 bases; nucleotides not matched to a gene: 11. This CDR3 spans 15 amino acids. In DNA, the CDR3 is TGTGCCAGTAGTTTCTCCGGGACAGGGGCAGGGGAGCAGTACTTC. Amino acids: CASSFSGTGAGEQYF.

The chain combines TRBV5-1 with TRBJ2-3; 7 bases fit TRBD1. This CDR3 comprises 15 residues. Germline V CDR1 and CDR2: SGHRS, YFSETQ. V shed 2 bases and J 3 bases; nucleotides not matched to a gene: 6. The CDR3 DNA follows: TGCGCCAGCAGCTTAGAAAGGGGGCATACAGATACGCAGTATTTT. It codes for CASSLERGHTDTQYF.

This chain uses TRBV24-1 with TRBJ1-4; D perhaps matches TRBD1 (6 bases). This CDR3 contains 15 residues. Germline CDR1 and CDR2: KGHDR and SFDVKD. V was clipped by 3 bases and J by 10 bases, with 17 bases between them. Here the CDR3 DNA reads TGTGCCACCAGTGATAAATGGGACCTAGGGGGAAAACTGTTTTTT. The encoded protein is CATSDKWDLGGKLFF.